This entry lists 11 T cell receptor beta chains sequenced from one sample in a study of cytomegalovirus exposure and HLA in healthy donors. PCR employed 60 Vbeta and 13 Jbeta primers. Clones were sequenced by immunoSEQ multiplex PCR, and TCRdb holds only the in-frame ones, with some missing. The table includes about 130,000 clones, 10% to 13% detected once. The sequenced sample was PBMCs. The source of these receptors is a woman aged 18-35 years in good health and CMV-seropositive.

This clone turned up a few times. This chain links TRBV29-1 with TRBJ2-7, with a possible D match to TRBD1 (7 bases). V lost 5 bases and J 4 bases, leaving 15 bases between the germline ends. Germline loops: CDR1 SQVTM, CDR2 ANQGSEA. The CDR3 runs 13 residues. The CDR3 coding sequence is TGCAGCGTTATCCAGGGGGGAAAGTACGAGCAGTACTTC. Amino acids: CSVIQGGKYEQYF.

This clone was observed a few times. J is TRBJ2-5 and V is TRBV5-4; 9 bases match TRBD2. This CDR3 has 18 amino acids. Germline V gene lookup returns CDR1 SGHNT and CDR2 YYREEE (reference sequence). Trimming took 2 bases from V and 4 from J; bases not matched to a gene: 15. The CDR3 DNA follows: TGTGCCAGCAGCTTTGGTTCTTCCGGACTAGCGCTCCTAGAGACCCAGTACTTC. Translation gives CASSFGSSGLALLETQYF.

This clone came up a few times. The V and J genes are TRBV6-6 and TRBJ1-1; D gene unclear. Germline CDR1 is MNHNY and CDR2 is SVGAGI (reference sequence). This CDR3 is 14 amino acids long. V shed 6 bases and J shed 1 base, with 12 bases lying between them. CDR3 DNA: TGTGCCAGCAGCCCCCTACCCCAGAACACTGAAGCTTTCTTT. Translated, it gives CASSPLPQNTEAFF.

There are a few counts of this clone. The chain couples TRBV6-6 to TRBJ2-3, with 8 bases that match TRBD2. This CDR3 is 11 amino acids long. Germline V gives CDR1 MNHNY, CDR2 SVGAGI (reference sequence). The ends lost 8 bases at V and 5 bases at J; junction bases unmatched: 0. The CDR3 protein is CASLAGDTQYF. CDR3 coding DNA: TGTGCCAGCCTAGCGGGAGATACGCAGTATTTT.

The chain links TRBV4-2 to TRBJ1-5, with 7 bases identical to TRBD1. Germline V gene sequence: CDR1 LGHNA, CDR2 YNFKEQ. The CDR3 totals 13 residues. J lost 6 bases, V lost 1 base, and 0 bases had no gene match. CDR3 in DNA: TGTGCCAGCAGCCAAGCAGGGGGTCAGCCCCAGCATTTT. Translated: CASSQAGGQPQHF.

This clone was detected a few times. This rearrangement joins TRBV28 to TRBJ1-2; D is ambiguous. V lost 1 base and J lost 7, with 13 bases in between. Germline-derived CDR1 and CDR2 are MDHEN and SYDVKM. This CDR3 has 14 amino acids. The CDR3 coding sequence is TGTGCCAGCAGTTTATCGGAGGGCCTGGGTGGCTACACCTTC. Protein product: CASSLSEGLGGYTF.

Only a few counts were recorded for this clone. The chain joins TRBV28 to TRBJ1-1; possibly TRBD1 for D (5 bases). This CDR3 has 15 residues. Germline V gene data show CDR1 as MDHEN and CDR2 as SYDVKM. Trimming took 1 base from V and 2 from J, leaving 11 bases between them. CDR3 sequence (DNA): TGTGCCAGCAGTTTATTAGGGGCTTCAAACACTGAAGCTTTCTTT. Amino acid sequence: CASSLLGASNTEAFF.

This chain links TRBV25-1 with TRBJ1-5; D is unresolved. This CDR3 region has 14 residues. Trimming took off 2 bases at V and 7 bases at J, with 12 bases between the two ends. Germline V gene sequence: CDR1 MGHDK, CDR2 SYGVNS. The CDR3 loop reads CASSEVGLGQPQHF. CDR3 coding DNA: TGTGCCAGCAGTGAAGTCGGTCTAGGACAGCCCCAGCATTTT.

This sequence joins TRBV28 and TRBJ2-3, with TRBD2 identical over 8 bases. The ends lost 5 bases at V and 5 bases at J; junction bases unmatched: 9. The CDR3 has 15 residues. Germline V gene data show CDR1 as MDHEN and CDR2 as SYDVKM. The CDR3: CASSPAGELLDTQYF. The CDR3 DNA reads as TGTGCCAGCAGTCCAGCGGGAGAGCTCTTAGATACGCAGTATTTT. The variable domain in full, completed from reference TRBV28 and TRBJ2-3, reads DVKVTQSSRYLVKRTGEKVFLECVQDMDHENMFWYRQDPGLGLRLIYFSYDVKMKEKGDIPEGYSVSREKKERFSLILESASTNQTSMYLCASSPAGELLDTQYFGPGTRLTVL.

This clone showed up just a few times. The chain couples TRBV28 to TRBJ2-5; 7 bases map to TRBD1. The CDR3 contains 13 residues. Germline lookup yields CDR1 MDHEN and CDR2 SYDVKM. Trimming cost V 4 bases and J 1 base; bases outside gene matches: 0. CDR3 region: CASSWDSQETQYF. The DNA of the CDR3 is TGTGCCAGCAGTTGGGACAGCCAAGAGACCCAGTACTTC.

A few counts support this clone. The CDR3 DNA sequence: TGCAGTGCGTCGGGTTTCGAGACCCAGTACTTC. As protein: CSASGFETQYF. The chain is built from TRBV20-1 and TRBJ2-5; D unclear. V was pared by 6 bases and J by 5 bases, with 10 bases between. The CDR3 sequence is 11 residues long. Germline lookup yields CDR1 DFQATT and CDR2 SNEGSKA (reference sequence).